These T cell receptor beta chains were read from a single sample in a study of cytotoxic CD8 clonotypes in ibrutinib-treated CLL. Assay used: immunoSEQ multiplex PCR; TCRdb lists only in-frame clones, some missing. The sample has about 140,000 clones, 60% to 80% seen once. The sequenced sample was PBMCs, obtained after 12 months of ibrutinib treatment. Every receptor here comes from a human donor with chronic lymphocytic leukemia. Each CDR3 is given without its conserved first and last residue.

>TRBJ1-2|TRBV28
ASSWTANYGYT
>TRBJ2-1|TRBV19
ASSIGRLGENEQF
>TRBJ2-3|TRBV19
ASSIKADTDTQY
>TRBJ2-7|TRBV29-1
SVVAPGDSTYEQY
>TRBJ2-7|TRBV13
ASSHSGGALTYEQY
>TRBJ2-1|TRBV5-1
ASSWTTSGGLNEQF
>TRBJ2-6|TRBV30
AWNPSIAGANVLT
>TRBJ2-2|TRBV7-9
ASFGFANTGELF
>TRBJ1-2|TRBV6-5
ASSFGQGGNYGYT
>TRBJ2-7|TRBV9
ASSAGLSSGSGYEQY
>TRBJ1-5|TRBV9
ASSAGTGSNQPQH
>TRBJ1-6|TRBV19
ASSIGAENSPLH
>TRBJ2-7|TRBV11-2
ASSLIGGFYEQY
>TRBJ1-3|TRBV23-1
ASSQSNGNTIY
>TRBJ2-1|TRBV7-6
ASSLTRGFSSYNEQF
>TRBJ1-4|TRBV7-6
ASSSAMAGSSPPEKLF
>TRBJ2-7|TRBV6-4
AIRTGYEQY
>TRBJ2-7|TRBV6-5
ASSYADGTYEQY
>TRBJ2-7|TRBV2
ASSDRYEQY
>TRBJ1-3|TRBV6-5
AHNYRTGGNTIY
>TRBJ2-1|TRBV4-3
ASSQDSLAGVYNEQF
>TRBJ1-1|TRBV28
ASSPRGEGTEAF
>TRBJ2-1|TRBV9
ASSGSPLNVGSYNEQF
>TRBJ2-7|TRBV5-6
ASSLIGFYEQY
>TRBJ2-1|TRBV6-5
ASSSTPYNEQF
>TRBJ2-2|TRBV6-5
ASSYSGGLITGELF
>TRBJ2-7|TRBV27
ASSLLDSYEQY
>TRBJ1-3|TRBV2
ASSGHSGNTIY
>TRBJ1-1|TRBV18
ASSPAGDEAF
>TRBJ1-2|TRBV5-1
ASSLGTGSAGYT
>TRBJ1-6|TRBV19
ASSLGGGSSPLH
>TRBJ2-3|TRBV4-2
ASSAGTGGSDTQY
>TRBJ2-2|TRBV2
ASSASGSAGELF
>TRBJ1-2|TRBV28
ASSLQGARGYT
>TRBJ2-3|TRBV18
ASSPIQGLTDTQY
>TRBJ1-1|TRBV5-1
ASTGQLNTEAF
>TRBJ1-5|TRBV6-5
ASRIPGQPQH
>TRBJ2-1|TRBV4-3
ASSHRGQADWNEQF
>TRBJ1-4|TRBV11-3
ASSHRDRGRVATNEKLF
>TRBJ1-3|TRBV27
ASSSHRQGTGNTIY
>TRBJ2-3|TRBV18
ASSPVGGAVETTDTQY
>TRBJ1-5|TRBV4-2
ASSQDVGGYQPQH
>TRBJ2-2|TRBV27
ASSWGETAGELF
>TRBJ1-1|TRBV5-1
ASSLGREVLTEAF
>TRBJ1-2|TRBV4-2
ASSQEVLLGNYGYT
>TRBJ1-3|TRBV9
ASSAQVPGRADTIY
>TRBJ2-5|TRBV28
ASSSGGQETQY
>TRBJ1-3|TRBV7-8
ASSPLVSGNTIY
>TRBJ1-4|TRBV7-9
ASSFLQGGVNEKLF
>TRBJ1-1|TRBV25-1
ASSETGSPTEAF
>TRBJ1-4|TRBV7-8
ASSPGPSHEKLF
>TRBJ1-6|TRBV27
ASSWGDNSPLH
>TRBJ2-3|TRBV9
ASSAPGTLTDTQY
>TRBJ1-1|TRBV13
ASSLGRGTEAF
>TRBJ2-5|TRBV19
ASSIVSGVETQY
>TRBJ2-2|TRBV28
ASTGTERHGELF
>TRBJ1-5|TRBV18
ASSQDRGNQPQH
>TRBJ2-2|TRBV5-6
ASSLDRVVGTGELF
>TRBJ2-5|TRBV6-6
ASSLVAETQY
>TRBJ1-3|TRBV9
ASSDDNFGNTIY